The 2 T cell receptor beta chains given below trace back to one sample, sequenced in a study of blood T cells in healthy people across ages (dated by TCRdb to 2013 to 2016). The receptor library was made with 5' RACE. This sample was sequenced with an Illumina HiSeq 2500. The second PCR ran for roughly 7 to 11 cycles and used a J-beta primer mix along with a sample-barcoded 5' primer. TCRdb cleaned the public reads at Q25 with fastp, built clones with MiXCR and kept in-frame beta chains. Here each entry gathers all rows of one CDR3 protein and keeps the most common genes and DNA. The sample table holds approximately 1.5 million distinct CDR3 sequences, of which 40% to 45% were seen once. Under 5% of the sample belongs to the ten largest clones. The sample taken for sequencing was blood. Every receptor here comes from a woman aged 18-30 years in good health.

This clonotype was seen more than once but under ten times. In nucleotides, the CDR3 is TGTGCCAGCAGCGTCGGGGGGTCTAACAATGAGCAGTTCTTC. Residues: CASSVGGSNNEQFF. This chain uses TRBV11-3 with TRBJ2-1; 7 bases map to TRBD2. The CDR3 consists of 14 residues. Germline assignment: CDR1 SGHNT and CDR2 YENEEA. The junction had 6 bases not matched to a gene; V was cut back by 5 bases and J by 5 bases.

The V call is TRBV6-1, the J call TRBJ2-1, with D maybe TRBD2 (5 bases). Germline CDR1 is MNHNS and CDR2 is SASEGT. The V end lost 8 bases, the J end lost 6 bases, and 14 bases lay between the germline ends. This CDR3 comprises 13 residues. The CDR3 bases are TGTGCCAGCCGAGGCCCCGGGGTCAATGAGCAGTTCTTC. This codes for CASRGPGVNEQFF.